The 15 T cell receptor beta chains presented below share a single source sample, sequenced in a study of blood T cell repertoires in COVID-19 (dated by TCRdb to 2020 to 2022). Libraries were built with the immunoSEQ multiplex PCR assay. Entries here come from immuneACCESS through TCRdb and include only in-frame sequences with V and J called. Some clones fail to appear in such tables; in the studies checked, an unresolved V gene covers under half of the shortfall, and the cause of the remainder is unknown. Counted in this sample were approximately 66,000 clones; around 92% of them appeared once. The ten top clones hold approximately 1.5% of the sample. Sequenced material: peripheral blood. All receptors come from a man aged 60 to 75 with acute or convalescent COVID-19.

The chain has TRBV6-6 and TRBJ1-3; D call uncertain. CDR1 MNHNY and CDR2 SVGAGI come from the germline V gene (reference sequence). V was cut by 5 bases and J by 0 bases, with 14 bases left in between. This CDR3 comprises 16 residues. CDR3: CASSASGGSSGNTIYF. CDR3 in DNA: TGTGCCAGCAGTGCCTCGGGAGGAAGCTCTGGAAACACCATATATTTT.

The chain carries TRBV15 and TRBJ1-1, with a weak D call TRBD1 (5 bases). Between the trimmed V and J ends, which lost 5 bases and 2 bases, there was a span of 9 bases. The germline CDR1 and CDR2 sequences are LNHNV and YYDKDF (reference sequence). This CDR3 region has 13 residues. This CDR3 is CATSFQGNTEAFF. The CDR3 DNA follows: TGTGCCACCAGCTTTCAGGGTAACACTGAAGCTTTCTTT.

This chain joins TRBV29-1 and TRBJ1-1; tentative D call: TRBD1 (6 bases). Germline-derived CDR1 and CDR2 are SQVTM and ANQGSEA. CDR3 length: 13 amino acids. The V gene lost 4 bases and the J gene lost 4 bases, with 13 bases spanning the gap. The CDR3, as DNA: TGCAGCGTTGGGGGGGGGCCTGTCACTGAAGCTTTCTTT. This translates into CSVGGGPVTEAFF.

As DNA, the CDR3 is TGTGCCAGCAGCTTAGACAGGGGAGAGTACGAGCAGTACTTC. Translated: CASSLDRGEYEQYF. The chain recombines TRBV7-9 with TRBJ2-7, with 7 bases lining up with TRBD1. The length of the CDR3 is 14 residues. With V trimmed by 1 base and J by 4 bases, 4 bases remained unmatched. From germline, CDR1 is SEHNR and CDR2 FQNEAQ (reference sequence).

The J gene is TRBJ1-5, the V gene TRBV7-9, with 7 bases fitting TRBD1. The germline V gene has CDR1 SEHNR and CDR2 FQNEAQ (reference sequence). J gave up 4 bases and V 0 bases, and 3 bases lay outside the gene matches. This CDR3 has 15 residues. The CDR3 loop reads CASSLAGQINQPQHF. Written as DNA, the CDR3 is TGTGCCAGCAGCTTAGCGGGACAGATAAATCAGCCCCAGCATTTT.

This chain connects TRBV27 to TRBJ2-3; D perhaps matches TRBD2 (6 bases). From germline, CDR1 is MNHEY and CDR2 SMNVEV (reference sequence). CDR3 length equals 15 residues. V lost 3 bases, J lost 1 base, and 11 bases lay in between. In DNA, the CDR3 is TGTGCCAGCAGTTTGGGGGGTTTGCGCACAGATACGCAGTATTTT. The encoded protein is CASSLGGLRTDTQYF.

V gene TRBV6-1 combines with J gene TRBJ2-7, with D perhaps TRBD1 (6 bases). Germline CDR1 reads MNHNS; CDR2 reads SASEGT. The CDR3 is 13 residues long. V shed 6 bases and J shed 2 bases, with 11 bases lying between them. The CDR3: CASRSTGTYEQYF. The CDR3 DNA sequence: TGTGCCAGCAGATCTACAGGGACCTACGAGCAGTACTTC.

CDR3 amino acids: CASSQAWGNTIYF. In DNA form, the CDR3 reads TGTGCCAGCAGCCAGGCGTGGGGAAACACCATATATTTT. The chain employs TRBV6-5 and TRBJ1-3; D is unclear. Germline V gene sequence: CDR1 MNHEY, CDR2 SVGAGI. The CDR3 has 13 residues. V lost 6 bases and J lost 4, with 10 bases in between.

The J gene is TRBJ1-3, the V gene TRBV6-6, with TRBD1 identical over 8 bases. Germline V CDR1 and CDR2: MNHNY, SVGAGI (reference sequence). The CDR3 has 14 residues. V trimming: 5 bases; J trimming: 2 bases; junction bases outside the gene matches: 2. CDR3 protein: CASSVQGAGNTIYF. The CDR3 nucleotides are TGTGCCAGCAGTGTACAGGGGGCTGGAAACACCATATATTTT.

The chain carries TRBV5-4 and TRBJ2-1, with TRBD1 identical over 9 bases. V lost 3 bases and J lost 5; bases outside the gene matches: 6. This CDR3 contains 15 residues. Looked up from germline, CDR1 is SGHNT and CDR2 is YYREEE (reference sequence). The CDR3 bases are TGTGCCAGCAGCTCAACCGGGACAGGGAACAATGAGCAGTTCTTC. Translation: CASSSTGTGNNEQFF. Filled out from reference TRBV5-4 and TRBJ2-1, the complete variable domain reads ETGVTQSPTHLIKTRGQQVTLRCSSQSGHNTVSWYQQALGQGPQFIFQYYREEENGRGNFPPRFSGLQFPNYSSELNVNALELDDSALYLCASSSTGTGNNEQFFGPGTRLTVL.

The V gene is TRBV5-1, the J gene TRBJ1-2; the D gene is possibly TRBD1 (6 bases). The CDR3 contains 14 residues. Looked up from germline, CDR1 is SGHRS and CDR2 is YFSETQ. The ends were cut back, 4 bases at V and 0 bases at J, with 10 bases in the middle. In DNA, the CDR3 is TGCGCCAGCAGCATCGGACAGACTAACTATGGCTACACCTTC. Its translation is CASSIGQTNYGYTF.

In nucleotides, the CDR3 is TGTGCCAGCAGCTCCTACAGGGCTTTCTACACCTTC. It translates to CASSSYRAFYTF. This sequence joins TRBV9 and TRBJ1-2, with D tentatively TRBD1 (6 bases). V was clipped by 4 bases and J by 10 bases, with 14 bases between them. CDR3 length: 12 residues. Per the germline V gene, CDR1 is SGDLS and CDR2 is YYNGEE.

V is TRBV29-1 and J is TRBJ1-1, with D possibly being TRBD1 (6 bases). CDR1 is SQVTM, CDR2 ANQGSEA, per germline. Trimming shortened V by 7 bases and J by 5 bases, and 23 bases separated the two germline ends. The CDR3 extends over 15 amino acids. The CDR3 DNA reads TGCAGCGCTAAATCAGGGGAAGGATCTGGGACTGAAGCTTTCTTT. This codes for CSAKSGEGSGTEAFF.

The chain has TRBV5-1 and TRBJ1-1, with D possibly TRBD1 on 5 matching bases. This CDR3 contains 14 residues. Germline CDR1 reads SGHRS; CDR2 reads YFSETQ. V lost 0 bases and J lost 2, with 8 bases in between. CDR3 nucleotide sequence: TGCGCCAGCAGCTTGGACAGGACCAACACTGAAGCTTTCTTT. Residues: CASSLDRTNTEAFF.

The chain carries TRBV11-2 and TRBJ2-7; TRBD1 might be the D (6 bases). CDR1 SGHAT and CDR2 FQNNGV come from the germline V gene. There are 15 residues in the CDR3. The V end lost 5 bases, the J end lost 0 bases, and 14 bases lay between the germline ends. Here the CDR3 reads CASSKRTEYSYEQYF. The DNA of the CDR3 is TGTGCCAGCAGCAAGCGGACAGAGTACTCCTACGAGCAGTACTTC.